This is a list of T cell receptor beta chains from one sample in a study of CD8 T cells in Susac syndrome. A single record per CDR3 protein comes from TCRdb applying MiXCR to the immunoSEQ multiplex PCR reads. This repertoire shows under 550,000 distinct CDR3 sequences, 75% to 90% found once; its top ten account for 0.09% to 0.15%. Sequenced: CD8+ T cells from PBMCs. Receptors were obtained from a human donor with multiple sclerosis. CDR3s include the opening cysteine and the closing phenylalanine or tryptophan. A D gene is named only where the DNA matches it firmly. The size entry is marked missing in some rows and otherwise reads once, few, many or a size class.

>TRBV28|NA|TRBJ2-2|NA
TGTGCCAGCGGCTCACACCGGGAGCAGCAAGGGTCCGGGGAGCTGTTTTTT
CASGSHREQQGSGELFF
>TRBV7-9|NA|TRBJ2-3|NA
TGTGCCAGCAGCTTAGGAGGACAGCCCACAGATACGCAGTATTTT
CASSLGGQPTDTQYF
>TRBV29-1|NA|TRBJ1-1|NA
TGCAGCGTTGAAGATCTGGGGCAGAACACTGAAGCTTTCTTT
CSVEDLGQNTEAFF
>TRBV19|NA|TRBJ2-3|TRBD2
TGTGCCAGTACGGGCGGGGGGGACACAGATACGCAGTATTTT
CASTGGGDTDTQYF
>TRBV29-1|NA|TRBJ1-2|NA
TGCAGCGTTGAAAGTGAAATCACAGCTAACTATGGCTACACCTTC
CSVESEITANYGYTF
>TRBV18|once|TRBJ2-2|NA
TGTGCCAGCTCACCATCCCCCGGGGAGCTGTTTTTT
CASSPSPGELFF
>TRBV6-2/TRBV6-3|NA|TRBJ2-5|TRBD2
TGTGCCAGCAGTGGGCACCCCGCTCGAGGACTAGCGGGGAGAGAGACCCAGTACTTC
CASSGHPARGLAGRETQYF
>TRBV6-1|few|TRBJ1-5|NA
TGTGCCAGCAGTACGGGGGGAGATAGCAATCAGCCCCAGCATTTT
CASSTGGDSNQPQHF
>TRBV3-1|NA|TRBJ1-3|NA
TGTGCCAGCAGCCAAGATGTTATCAGGGACCGGTCTGGAAACACCATATATTTT
CASSQDVIRDRSGNTIYF
>TRBV5-4|NA|TRBJ2-7|NA
TGTGCCAGCAGCTTCGGGGACATAGGCTACGAGCAGTACTTC
CASSFGDIGYEQYF
>TRBV6-1|few|TRBJ1-2|NA
TGTGCCAGCAGCCCAACCACGGGTATCTCTGGCTACACCTTC
CASSPTTGISGYTF
>TRBV27|NA|TRBJ2-7|NA
TGTGCCAGCAGTCCGGGATCCTTTCCCTACGAGCAGTACTTC
CASSPGSFPYEQYF
>TRBV27|once|TRBJ2-1|TRBD2
TGTGCCAGCAGTCCCAACCTAGCGGGAGGATTCCACAATGAGCAGTTCTTC
CASSPNLAGGFHNEQFF
>TRBV29-1|NA|TRBJ2-1|TRBD2
TGCAGCGTTGTTGGTCTAGCGGGAGTAAATGAGCAGTTCTTC
CSVVGLAGVNEQFF
>TRBV24-1|NA|TRBJ1-2|NA
TGTGCCACCAGTGATTCGGCGGGGGACTACACCTTC
CATSDSAGDYTF
>TRBV15|NA|TRBJ2-7|TRBD2
TGTGCCACCAGCAGAGTCCCAGCGGGGGGGCAGTACGAGCAGTACTTC
CATSRVPAGGQYEQYF
>TRBV4-1|NA|TRBJ1-2|NA
TGCGCCAGCAGCCAAGAAAAGACGGTTTCCTATGGCTACACCTTC
CASSQEKTVSYGYTF
>TRBV4-1|NA|TRBJ2-7|NA
TGCGCCAGCAGCCCCGGGGTGGGCTACGAGCAGTACTTC
CASSPGVGYEQYF
>TRBV4-1|NA|TRBJ1-1|NA
TGCGCCAGCAGCCAACCGGGACCCCAAGCTTTCTTT
CASSQPGPQAFF
>TRBV13|NA|TRBJ2-7|NA
TGTGCCAGCAGCCCCCAGGGGAACGAGCAGTACTTC
CASSPQGNEQYF
>TRBV30|NA|TRBJ2-7|TRBD2
TGTGCCTGGGACTCGGGAGGGGAGCCCTACGAGCAGTACTTC
CAWDSGGEPYEQYF
>TRBV6-1|few|TRBJ1-1|NA
TGTGCCAGCAGCTCCACAATGAGGACTGAAGCTTTCTTT
CASSSTMRTEAFF
>TRBV12-3/TRBV12-4|NA|TRBJ2-7|TRBD2
TGTGCCAGCAGGACTAGCGGGGGGCCCTACGAGCAGTACTTC
CASRTSGGPYEQYF
>TRBV25-1|few|TRBJ2-7|NA
TGTGCCAGCAGTGATTTAGATTTAAATGCTACAGGGAGGTGGGGTTACGAGCAGTACTTC
CASSDLDLNATGRWGYEQYF
>TRBV27|NA|TRBJ2-7|NA
TGTGCCAGCAGTATCCTTGGGGGTGCCATAGACGAGCAGTACTTC
CASSILGGAIDEQYF
>TRBV4-1|NA|TRBJ2-1|NA
TGCGCCAGCAGCCAACAGCACGGCGACAATGAGCAGTTCTTC
CASSQQHGDNEQFF
>TRBV30|NA|TRBJ2-7|NA
TGTGCCTGGAGTGTGGGCAGGGGAGGGAACGAGCAGTACTTC
CAWSVGRGGNEQYF
>TRBV9|NA|TRBJ2-3|TRBD2
TGTGCCAGCAGCGTAGGGCTAGCGGACACAGATGCGCAGTATTTT
CASSVGLADTDAQYF
>TRBV14|NA|TRBJ2-7|NA
TGTGCCAGCAGCCGGGACATTACCTCCTACGAGCAGTACTTC
CASSRDITSYEQYF
>TRBV5-4|NA|TRBJ2-1|TRBD2
TGTGCCAGCAGCCCGAGGGGCGGGGGGGATGAGCAGTTCTTC
CASSPRGGGDEQFF
>TRBV6-5|once|TRBJ2-7|TRBD1
TGTGCCAGCAGTTTGTCTACGGATGAGACAGGGGGCTACGAGCAGTACTTC
CASSLSTDETGGYEQYF
>TRBV20-1|NA|TRBJ2-4|NA
TGCAGTGCTAGAGATCCGCAAAACATTCAGTACTTC
CSARDPQNIQYF
>TRBV12-3/TRBV12-4|NA|TRBJ2-2|NA
TGTGCCAGCAGTCCCAAACGGACAGTGAACACCGGGGAGCTGTTTTTT
CASSPKRTVNTGELFF
>TRBV4-1|NA|TRBJ2-5|TRBD1
TGCGCCAGCAGCCAAGGATGGACAGGGGTCGAGACCCAGTACTTC
CASSQGWTGVETQYF
>TRBV7-9|NA|TRBJ2-4|TRBD1
TGTGCCAGCAGCCCGGGACAGGGAATAAACATTCAGTACTTC
CASSPGQGINIQYF
>TRBV4-1|NA|TRBJ1-1|NA
TGCGCCAGCAGCCAAGATCGGCCGGATGAAGCTTTCTTT
CASSQDRPDEAFF
>TRBV15|NA|TRBJ2-3|TRBD1
TGTGCCACCAGCAGGCGACAGGGCGCAGATACGCAGTATTTT
CATSRRQGADTQYF
>TRBV24-1|NA|TRBJ2-3|TRBD1
TGTGCCACCAGTGATTCGGGACAGAGCACAGATACGCAGTATTTT
CATSDSGQSTDTQYF
>TRBV28|once|TRBJ1-4|NA
TGTGCCAGCAGTTATGACGCGGCTAATGAAAAACTGTTTTTT
CASSYDAANEKLFF
>TRBV10-3|few|TRBJ2-3|TRBD2
TGTGCCATCAGAGACGAGCGGGGGAAAGACTACGACACAGATACGCAGTATTTT
CAIRDERGKDYDTDTQYF
>TRBV4-1|NA|TRBJ1-1|NA
TGCGCCAGCAGCCGTAACCTCAGGGGGAACACTGAAGCTTTCTTT
CASSRNLRGNTEAFF
>TRBV6-6|NA|TRBJ1-5|NA
TGTGCCAGCAGCCCCAACGTCATCGGAACCAATCAGCCCCAGCATTTT
CASSPNVIGTNQPQHF
>TRBV20-1|NA|TRBJ2-4|NA
TGCAGTGCTAGAGAAGGGGGTAGTGAGAGCAGAATGGTAAACATTCAGTACTTC
CSAREGGSESRMVNIQYF
>TRBV3-1|NA|TRBJ2-3|NA
TGTGCCAGCAGCCAAGATGTGGCGGCTAGCACAGATACGCAGTATTTT
CASSQDVAASTDTQYF
>TRBV6-6|once|TRBJ2-3|TRBD1
TGTGCCAGCAGTTTTGGGACAGGCTCAGATACGCAGTATTTT
CASSFGTGSDTQYF
>TRBV10-2|once|TRBJ2-1|TRBD2
TGCGCCAGCACCCAGCGGGGGTACAATGAGCAGTTCTTC
CASTQRGYNEQFF
>TRBV29-1|NA|TRBJ2-7|TRBD1
TGCAGCGTTGAAGGGACAGGGGCTTCCGAGCAGTACTTC
CSVEGTGASEQYF
>TRBV5-1|NA|TRBJ2-5|NA
TGCGCCAGCAGCAACCTCAATCCGGGGGAGACCCAGTACTTC
CASSNLNPGETQYF
>TRBV5-1|few|TRBJ2-7|TRBD1
TGCGCCAGCAGCTTGGCAGGGGGCTATTACGAGCAGTACTTC
CASSLAGGYYEQYF